Sequencing of this T cell receptor beta chain was carried out in a study of blood T cell repertoires in COVID-19. TCRdb's copy holds only in-frame clones and misses some; the assay was immunoSEQ multiplex PCR. The table includes about 140,000 clones, 85% to 90% detected once. CDR1 is ENHRY and CDR2 is SYGVKD in the germline V gene. The CDR3 length is 14 residues. V lost 3 bases, J lost 4 bases, and 11 bases lay in between. The clonotype was recovered from a human donor in a cohort sampled during active COVID-19. The chain is built from TRBV10-3 and TRBJ2-3, with a possible D match to TRBD2 (6 bases). Sequencing used peripheral blood. The CDR3 spells CAISDGDSPDTQYF. For the CDR3, the DNA is TGTGCCATCAGTGACGGGGACTCCCCAGATACGCAGTATTTT.